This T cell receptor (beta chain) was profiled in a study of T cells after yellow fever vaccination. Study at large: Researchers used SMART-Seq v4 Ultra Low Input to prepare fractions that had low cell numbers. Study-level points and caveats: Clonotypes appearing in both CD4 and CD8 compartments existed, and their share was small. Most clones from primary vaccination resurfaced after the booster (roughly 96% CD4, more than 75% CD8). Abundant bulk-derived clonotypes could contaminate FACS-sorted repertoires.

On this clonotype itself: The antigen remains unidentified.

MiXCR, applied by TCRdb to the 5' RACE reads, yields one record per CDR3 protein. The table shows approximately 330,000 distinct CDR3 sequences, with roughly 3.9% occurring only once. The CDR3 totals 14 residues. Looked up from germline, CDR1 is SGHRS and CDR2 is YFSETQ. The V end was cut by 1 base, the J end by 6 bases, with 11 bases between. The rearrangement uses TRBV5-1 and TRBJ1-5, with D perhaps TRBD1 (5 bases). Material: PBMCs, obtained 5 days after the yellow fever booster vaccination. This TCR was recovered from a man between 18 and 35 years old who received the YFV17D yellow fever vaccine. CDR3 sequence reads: CASSLTQGGQPQHF. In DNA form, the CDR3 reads TGCGCCAGCAGCTTGACCCAGGGAGGTCAGCCCCAGCATTTT.